This T cell receptor beta chain came from a study of early T cells in non-severe SARS-CoV-2 infection. One entry per CDR3 protein results from TCRdb running MiXCR on the 5' RACE reads. Of roughly 61,000 distinct CDR3 sequences in the sample, 10% to 11% are singletons; the top ten hold roughly 1.7%. This clonotype was counted many times. Specimen: whole blood. The source of this sequence is an adult who was a healthcare worker with PCR-confirmed SARS-CoV-2 infection or an uninfected control (not recorded which).

The CDR3 region is CASTYRGGTGELFF. Written as DNA, the CDR3 is TGTGCCAGCACCTACCGCGGCGGCACCGGGGAGCTGTTTTTT. The chain employs TRBV7-2 and TRBJ2-2, with D hard to call. The germline CDR1 and CDR2 sequences are SGHTA and FQGNSA. V gave up 7 bases and J gave up 4 bases, with 13 bases separating them. This CDR3 has 14 residues. The full variable domain, completed using reference TRBV7-2 and TRBJ2-2, is GAGVSQSPSNKVTEKGKDVELRCDPISGHTALYWYRQSLGQGLEFLIYFQGNSAPDKSGLPSDRFSAERTGGSVSTLTIQRTQQEDSAVYLCASTYRGGTGELFFGEGSRLTVL.